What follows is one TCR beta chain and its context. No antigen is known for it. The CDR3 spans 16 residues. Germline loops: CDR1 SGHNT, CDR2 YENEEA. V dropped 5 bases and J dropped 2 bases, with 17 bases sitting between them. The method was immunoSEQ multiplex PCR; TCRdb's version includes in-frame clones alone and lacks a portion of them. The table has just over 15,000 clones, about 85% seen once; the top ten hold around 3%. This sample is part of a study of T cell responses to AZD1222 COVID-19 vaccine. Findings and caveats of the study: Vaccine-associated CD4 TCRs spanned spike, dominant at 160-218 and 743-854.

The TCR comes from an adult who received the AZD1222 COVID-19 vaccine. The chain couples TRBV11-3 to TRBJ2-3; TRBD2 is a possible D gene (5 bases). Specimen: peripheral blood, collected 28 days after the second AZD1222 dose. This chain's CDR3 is CASSPGLPEVTDTQYF. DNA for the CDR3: TGTGCCAGCAGCCCCGGACTCCCGGAAGTCACAGATACGCAGTATTTT.